These 19 T cell receptor beta chains came from one sample sequenced in a study of Graves' ophthalmopathy and Graves' hyperthyroidism. RNA served as the template for amplifying TCR beta CDR3 regions. Second-round multiplex PCR came after first-round RT-PCR with HTBI primers. TCRdb itself ran the multiplex PCR reads through MiXCR, one entry per CDR3 protein. The sample lists about 400,000 distinct CDR3 sequences, approximately 20% seen once, with approximately 1.4% in the top ten. Input material: peripheral blood. The receptors were sampled from a young woman with Graves' ophthalmopathy.

V is TRBV6-2 or TRBV6-3 and J is TRBJ1-5; 11 bases align to TRBD1. CDR3 size: 16 residues. Germline CDR1 MNHEY, CDR2 SVGEGT. V gave up 5 bases and J gave up 3 bases; unmatched junction bases: 6. In nucleotides, the CDR3 is TGTGCCAGCAGTACTCGGACAGGGGGCCCCAATCAGCCCCAGCATTTT. This sequence encodes CASSTRTGGPNQPQHF.

This clonotype was picked up many times. The V and J genes are TRBV6-4 and TRBJ2-2, with D possibly being TRBD1 or TRBD2 (5 bases each). V was shortened by 6 bases and J by 6 bases, with 23 bases between the two germline ends. Germline loops: CDR1 MRHNA, CDR2 SNTAGT. This CDR3 comprises 17 residues. The CDR3 protein is CASSTTPGGSLAGELFF. CDR3 bases: TGTGCCAGCAGCACCACCCCTGGGGGTAGCTTGGCCGGGGAGCTGTTTTTT.

Many counts were recorded for this clonotype. The chain links TRBV7-2 to TRBJ2-7; D tentatively reads TRBD1 or TRBD2 (5 bases each). Germline V lookup: CDR1 SGHTA, CDR2 FQGNSA. This CDR3 has 20 amino acids. V was clipped by 3 bases and J by 7 bases, with 34 bases between them. The CDR3 sequence: CASSFCRDPRTKRCLGEQYF. CDR3 bases: TGTGCCAGCAGCTTTTGTCGGGACCCTCGGACAAAGAGGTGCCTAGGGGAGCAGTACTTC.

This clonotype was observed at least ten times. The rearrangement joins TRBV28 to TRBJ2-7, with 8 bases identical to TRBD1. The CDR3 consists of 17 residues. J gave up 3 bases and V 3 bases, and 13 bases lay outside the gene matches. Germline-derived CDR1 and CDR2 are MDHEN and SYDVKM. The CDR3 here is CASSFHWGTGDIYEQYF. CDR3 DNA: TGTGCCAGCAGTTTTCATTGGGGGACAGGTGATATCTACGAGCAGTACTTC.

This clonotype was observed at least ten times. This chain links TRBV6-2 or TRBV6-3 with TRBJ1-5; D might be TRBD1 (5 bases). Germline V gene lookup returns CDR1 MNHEY and CDR2 SVGEGT. V gave up 7 bases and J gave up 10 bases, with 14 bases separating them. This CDR3 is 12 amino acids long. The CDR3 DNA follows: TGTGCCAGCACCGATCGCCAGGGCCCCCAGCATTTT. Amino acids: CASTDRQGPQHF.

This clonotype was counted many times. The chain joins TRBV28 to TRBJ2-7; D perhaps matches TRBD1 (6 bases). Trimming shortened V by 5 bases and J by 2 bases, and 19 bases separated the two germline ends. This CDR3 is 16 amino acids long. CDR1 and CDR2 from the germline V gene are MDHEN and SYDVKM. This chain's CDR3 is CASSLDRGTRTYEQYF. For the CDR3, the DNA is TGTGCCAGCAGTCTCGACCGAGGGACAAGGACCTACGAGCAGTACTTC.

The V gene is TRBV6-5, the J gene TRBJ1-2; D is unclear. CDR1 and CDR2 (germline): MNHEY, SVGAGI. Trimming removed 4 bases at V and 4 bases at J, with 13 bases between. This CDR3 contains 14 residues. The DNA for the CDR3 is TGTGCCAGCAGTTCCCCTAACGGAGGCTATGGCTACACCTTC. Translating gives CASSSPNGGYGYTF.

This clonotype was counted many times. This sequence joins TRBV12-3 or TRBV12-4 and TRBJ2-5, with a tentative D call TRBD2 (5 bases). Trimming took 1 base from V and 3 from J, leaving 12 bases between them. The CDR3 runs 15 residues. As DNA, the CDR3 is TGTGCCAGCAGTTTAGGTGGGAGAAGGAAAGAGACCCAGTACTTC. Residues: CASSLGGRRKETQYF.

This clonotype was seen many times. This chain joins TRBV12-3 or TRBV12-4 and TRBJ1-5, with a weak D call TRBD1 (6 bases). Trimming cost V 2 bases and J 4 bases, with 9 bases left between them. CDR3 length: 14 residues. The CDR3 nucleotides are TGTGCCAGCAGTTTACGGGGGCCGAATCAGCCCCAGCATTTT. Encoded protein: CASSLRGPNQPQHF.

This clonotype was detected many times. J is TRBJ2-5 and V is TRBV20-1; 11 nucleotides match TRBD2. Unmatched junction bases numbered 3, after V lost 6 bases and J lost 3 bases. Germline assignment: CDR1 DFQATT and CDR2 SNEGSKA (reference sequence). CDR3 length: 13 amino acids. The CDR3 nucleotides read TGCAGTGCACCGGGACTAGCGGAAGAGACCCAGTACTTC. Encoded protein: CSAPGLAEETQYF.

V and J are TRBV2 and TRBJ2-7, with 7 bases matching TRBD2. V was pared by 7 bases and J by 2 bases, with 8 bases of the junction left unmatched. Per germline, CDR1 SNHLY and CDR2 FYNNEI. There are 14 residues in the CDR3. CDR3 coding DNA: TGTGCCAGCAATGTCAAGCGGGAAACCTACGAGCAGTACTTC. Residues: CASNVKRETYEQYF.

This clonotype showed up many times. The CDR3 DNA reads as TGTGCCAGCAGCCACGTCGCGGGACAGGACATTTTCTCTGGGGCCAACGTCCTGACTTTC. Translated, it gives CASSHVAGQDIFSGANVLTF. The J gene is TRBJ2-6, the V gene TRBV28; 8 positions agree with TRBD1. The V and J ends lost 6 bases and 0 bases, in that order; junction bases with no gene match: 16. Germline V gene sequence: CDR1 MDHEN, CDR2 SYDVKM. The CDR3 covers 20 residues.

This clonotype has a count of ten or more. J is TRBJ2-7 and V is TRBV6-1; 8 bases line up with TRBD1. Germline assignment: CDR1 MNHNS and CDR2 SASEGT. The CDR3 is made up of 15 amino acids. Trimming took 5 bases from V and 4 from J; bases not matched to a gene: 10. The CDR3 here is CASSRGQGFQYEQYF. The CDR3 nucleotides read TGTGCCAGCAGTCGCGGACAGGGCTTCCAATACGAGCAGTACTTC.

This clonotype was seen repeatedly, ten times or more. The gene calls are TRBV7-2 and TRBJ1-1, with D unresolved. V lost 7 bases and J 0 bases, leaving 6 bases between the germline ends. Germline V gives CDR1 SGHTA, CDR2 FQGNSA. The CDR3 is 12 residues long. The CDR3 region is CASTGMNTEAFF. CDR3 nucleotide sequence: TGTGCCAGCACCGGAATGAACACTGAAGCTTTCTTT.

This clonotype has ten or more counts. The chain is built from TRBV12-3 or TRBV12-4 and TRBJ2-7; maybe TRBD1 (6 bases). The CDR3 spans 14 residues. The V gene lost 6 bases and the J gene lost 0 bases, with 12 bases spanning the gap. CDR3 in DNA: TGTGCCAGCAGCTATTACAGGGACTCCTACGAGCAGTACTTC. This translates into CASSYYRDSYEQYF.

This clonotype was detected many times. This sequence joins TRBV7-9 and TRBJ1-5, with TRBD1 matching 7 bases. The germline gives CDR1 SEHNR, CDR2 FQNEAQ (reference sequence). There are 12 residues in the CDR3. CDR3: CAGQLSNQPQHF. CDR3 sequence (DNA): TGTGCGGGACAGTTAAGCAATCAGCCCCAGCATTTT.

This clonotype was recorded at least ten times. V and J are TRBV6-1 and TRBJ1-1, with D maybe TRBD1 (6 bases). CDR3 length: 14 amino acids. V was trimmed by 2 bases and J by 3 bases, leaving 10 bases between them. The germline gives CDR1 MNHNS, CDR2 SASEGT. The CDR3 here is CASSEWGPYTEAFF. CDR3 in DNA: TGTGCCAGCAGTGAATGGGGGCCGTACACTGAAGCTTTCTTT.

The V call is TRBV5-1, the J call TRBJ2-7, with TRBD1 identical over 7 bases. The trim removed 2 bases at V and 1 base at J, leaving 12 bases unmatched. The CDR3 consists of 17 residues. Germline V CDR1 and CDR2: SGHRS, YFSETQ. The CDR3 sequence: CASSFAVSGTASYEQYF. The CDR3 region has the DNA TGCGCCAGCAGCTTTGCTGTCTCCGGGACAGCTTCCTACGAGCAGTACTTC.

This clonotype was detected ten times or more. This chain uses TRBV28 with TRBJ2-4, with D perhaps matching TRBD1 (6 bases). The CDR3 is made up of 15 amino acids. Germline lookup yields CDR1 MDHEN and CDR2 SYDVKM. V was trimmed by 6 bases and J by 7 bases, leaving 19 bases between them. The CDR3 coding sequence is TGTGCCAGCAGCCGCCTCCCGGGACAAGGGAACATTCAGTACTTC. Its protein is CASSRLPGQGNIQYF.